These T cell receptor beta chains were read from a single sample in a study of blood T cells in healthy people across ages. TCRdb used MiXCR to reprocess the 5' RACE reads, holding one entry per CDR3 protein. The top ten hold less than 2.5% of the sample, which has 2 million or so distinct CDR3 sequences, roughly 49% seen once. Sequencing used blood. These receptors originate from a woman between 35 and 50 years old in good health. CDR3s include the opening cysteine and the closing phenylalanine or tryptophan. Fields, in order: V gene, D gene, clone size, J gene, CDR3 protein, CDR3 DNA. D genes are given only for firm matches. Only part of the rows carry a size: once, few, many, or a class if the clone is expanded.

v_call: TRBV7-2
d_call: -
clone_size: few
j_call: TRBJ1-6
cdr3_aa: CASSLYREVGSPLHF
cdr3_nt: TGTGCCAGCAGCCTATACAGGGAAGTAGGATCACCCCTCCACTTT

v_call: TRBV6-5
d_call: -
clone_size: -
j_call: TRBJ1-2
cdr3_aa: CASRQTGSRRSGGYTF
cdr3_nt: TGTGCCAGCAGACAAACAGGGAGTAGAAGATCGGGAGGCTACACCTTC

v_call: TRBV5-4
d_call: TRBD2
clone_size: few
j_call: TRBJ2-5
cdr3_aa: CASSPEAGGGRETQYF
cdr3_nt: TGTGCCAGCAGCCCAGAGGCTGGGGGAGGGCGAGAGACCCAGTACTTC

v_call: TRBV10-3
d_call: TRBD2
clone_size: -
j_call: TRBJ2-7
cdr3_aa: CAIRSGGIYEQYF
cdr3_nt: TGTGCCATCAGGAGCGGGGGGATCTACGAGCAGTACTTC

v_call: TRBV28
d_call: -
clone_size: few
j_call: TRBJ2-7
cdr3_aa: CASSTWGKGEQYF
cdr3_nt: TGTGCCAGCAGTACGTGGGGGAAGGGCGAGCAGTACTTC

v_call: TRBV5-1
d_call: -
clone_size: -
j_call: TRBJ2-1
cdr3_aa: CASIPTEETQFF
cdr3_nt: TGCGCCAGCATCCCGACTGAAGAGACCCAGTTCTTC

v_call: TRBV5-1
d_call: TRBD1
clone_size: -
j_call: TRBJ2-4
cdr3_aa: CASSTDRGAEYF
cdr3_nt: TGCGCCAGCAGCACCGACAGGGGCGCAGAGTACTTC

v_call: TRBV6-5
d_call: -
clone_size: -
j_call: TRBJ1-1
cdr3_aa: CASNSGTGFEAFF
cdr3_nt: TGTGCCAGCAACTCCGGGACGGGATTTGAAGCTTTCTTT

v_call: TRBV20-1
d_call: -
clone_size: -
j_call: TRBJ2-7
cdr3_aa: CSAREGLSLRNEQYF
cdr3_nt: TGCAGTGCTAGAGAGGGACTGTCCTTGCGTAACGAGCAGTACTTC

v_call: TRBV4-2
d_call: -
clone_size: few
j_call: TRBJ2-5
cdr3_aa: CASSQIPGSGETQYF
cdr3_nt: TGTGCCAGCAGCCAGATCCCGGGGAGCGGCGAGACCCAGTACTTC

v_call: TRBV11-1
d_call: TRBD1
clone_size: -
j_call: TRBJ2-1
cdr3_aa: CASSLDSTGVDEQFF
cdr3_nt: TGTGCCAGCAGCTTAGACTCAACAGGGGTCGATGAGCAGTTCTTC

v_call: TRBV27
d_call: -
clone_size: many
j_call: TRBJ2-7
cdr3_aa: CATKGGGGRVAYEQYF
cdr3_nt: TGTGCCACCAAAGGGGGAGGGGGGAGAGTCGCCTACGAGCAGTACTTC

v_call: TRBV7-8
d_call: -
clone_size: -
j_call: TRBJ2-3
cdr3_aa: CASSLGQTPSTDTQYF
cdr3_nt: TGTGCCAGCAGCCTCGGACAGACCCCTAGCACAGATACGCAGTATTTT

v_call: TRBV20-1
d_call: -
clone_size: -
j_call: TRBJ1-6
cdr3_aa: CSATDSYNSPLHF
cdr3_nt: TGCAGTGCTACGGACAGCTATAATTCACCCCTCCACTTT

v_call: TRBV6-5
d_call: TRBD1
clone_size: -
j_call: TRBJ1-2
cdr3_aa: CASSEADRVNGYTF
cdr3_nt: TGTGCCAGCAGTGAGGCGGACAGGGTAAACGGCTACACCTTC

v_call: TRBV6-2/TRBV6-3
d_call: -
clone_size: few
j_call: TRBJ1-1
cdr3_aa: CASSYSPRGGNTEAFF
cdr3_nt: TGTGCCAGCAGTTACTCTCCGAGGGGGGGCAACACTGAAGCTTTCTTT

v_call: TRBV15
d_call: TRBD1
clone_size: -
j_call: TRBJ2-7
cdr3_aa: CATTDRADEQYF
cdr3_nt: TGTGCCACCACTGACAGGGCGGACGAGCAGTACTTC

v_call: TRBV20-1
d_call: -
clone_size: -
j_call: TRBJ2-7
cdr3_aa: CSAPRPGGGYNEQYF
cdr3_nt: TGCAGTGCTCCGAGACCCGGGGGAGGCTACAATGAGCAGTACTTC

v_call: TRBV24-1
d_call: TRBD2
clone_size: few
j_call: TRBJ2-1
cdr3_aa: CATSDPSGGSYNEQFF
cdr3_nt: TGTGCCACCAGTGACCCTAGCGGGGGTTCCTACAATGAGCAGTTCTTC

v_call: TRBV27
d_call: TRBD2
clone_size: -
j_call: TRBJ2-3
cdr3_aa: CASSLWRGAGTDTQYF
cdr3_nt: TGTGCCAGCAGTTTATGGCGGGGGGCTGGCACAGATACGCAGTATTTT

v_call: TRBV27
d_call: -
clone_size: -
j_call: TRBJ1-1
cdr3_aa: CASSLSKMTTEAFF
cdr3_nt: TGTGCCAGCAGTTTATCGAAGATGACCACTGAAGCTTTCTTT

v_call: TRBV27
d_call: -
clone_size: -
j_call: TRBJ2-7
cdr3_aa: CASRIYDLRVYEQYF
cdr3_nt: TGTGCCAGCAGAATTTATGACTTGAGGGTTTACGAGCAGTACTTC

v_call: TRBV27
d_call: TRBD1
clone_size: -
j_call: TRBJ1-5
cdr3_aa: CASSWYRGQPQHF
cdr3_nt: TGTGCCAGCAGTTGGTACAGGGGTCAGCCCCAGCATTTT

v_call: TRBV6-1
d_call: -
clone_size: -
j_call: TRBJ1-2
cdr3_aa: CASSWSDRPHGYTF
cdr3_nt: TGTGCCAGCAGTTGGTCGGACAGACCCCATGGCTACACCTTC

v_call: TRBV5-1
d_call: TRBD2
clone_size: -
j_call: TRBJ2-3
cdr3_aa: CVSSFPSGGASDTQYF
cdr3_nt: TGCGTCAGCAGCTTTCCTAGCGGGGGGGCCTCAGATACGCAGTATTTT

v_call: TRBV6-5
d_call: TRBD1
clone_size: -
j_call: TRBJ2-4
cdr3_aa: CASSYYRGGTDIAENIQYF
cdr3_nt: TGTGCCAGCAGTTACTATCGGGGTGGGACAGACATAGCCGAAAACATTCAGTACTTC

v_call: TRBV12-3/TRBV12-4
d_call: TRBD1
clone_size: few
j_call: TRBJ1-5
cdr3_aa: CASSLGRGQSFSNQPQHF
cdr3_nt: TGTGCCAGCAGTTTGGGTCGGGGACAGAGCTTTAGCAATCAGCCCCAGCATTTT

v_call: TRBV7-9
d_call: -
clone_size: few
j_call: TRBJ2-7
cdr3_aa: CASSENLGYEQYF
cdr3_nt: TGTGCCAGCAGCGAAAACTTGGGCTACGAGCAGTACTTC

v_call: TRBV20-1
d_call: -
clone_size: once
j_call: TRBJ1-1
cdr3_aa: CSALGAEAFF
cdr3_nt: TGCAGTGCTTTAGGCGCTGAAGCTTTCTTT

v_call: TRBV6-8
d_call: -
clone_size: -
j_call: TRBJ1-6
cdr3_aa: CASSRPGQNTVRNSPLHF
cdr3_nt: TGTGCCAGCAGCAGGCCGGGGCAGAACACGGTCCGAAATTCACCCCTCCACTTT

v_call: TRBV27
d_call: TRBD1
clone_size: -
j_call: TRBJ2-6
cdr3_aa: CASKATGVFGANVLTF
cdr3_nt: TGTGCCAGCAAAGCAACAGGGGTTTTTGGGGCCAACGTCCTGACTTTC

v_call: TRBV2
d_call: -
clone_size: -
j_call: TRBJ2-5
cdr3_aa: CASSENGGIETQYF
cdr3_nt: TGTGCCAGCAGCGAAAATGGGGGGATTGAGACCCAGTACTTC

v_call: TRBV5-1
d_call: TRBD1
clone_size: -
j_call: TRBJ2-7
cdr3_aa: CASSSRDRENEQYF
cdr3_nt: TGCGCCAGCAGCTCCCGGGACAGGGAGAACGAGCAGTACTTC

v_call: TRBV3-1
d_call: TRBD1
clone_size: -
j_call: TRBJ2-7
cdr3_aa: CASSQGQGRDEQYF
cdr3_nt: TGTGCCAGCAGCCAAGGACAGGGTAGGGACGAGCAGTACTTC

v_call: TRBV5-6
d_call: -
clone_size: -
j_call: TRBJ2-5
cdr3_aa: CASSTGAGIEQYF
cdr3_nt: TGTGCCAGCAGCACGGGGGCGGGTATAGAGCAGTACTTC

v_call: TRBV13
d_call: -
clone_size: -
j_call: TRBJ2-1
cdr3_aa: CASSLVLRYNEQFF
cdr3_nt: TGTGCCAGCAGCTTAGTTTTGAGGTACAATGAGCAGTTCTTC

v_call: TRBV7-2
d_call: -
clone_size: few
j_call: TRBJ2-1
cdr3_aa: CASSLEPVGEQFF
cdr3_nt: TGTGCCAGCAGCTTAGAACCAGTGGGTGAGCAGTTCTTC

v_call: TRBV2
d_call: -
clone_size: -
j_call: TRBJ2-5
cdr3_aa: CASDPPETQYF
cdr3_nt: TGTGCCAGCGACCCCCCGGAGACCCAGTACTTC

v_call: TRBV6-1
d_call: -
clone_size: -
j_call: TRBJ2-1
cdr3_aa: CASSDQGRTYNEQFF
cdr3_nt: TGTGCCAGCAGTGATCAGGGTCGTACCTACAATGAGCAGTTCTTC

v_call: TRBV20-1
d_call: -
clone_size: once
j_call: TRBJ2-3
cdr3_aa: CSAGTSSGTDTQYF
cdr3_nt: TGCAGTGCGGGTACTTCATCAGGCACAGATACGCAGTATTTT

v_call: TRBV6-2/TRBV6-3
d_call: -
clone_size: -
j_call: TRBJ1-4
cdr3_aa: CASTEGGEKLFF
cdr3_nt: TGTGCCAGCACCGAGGGGGGCGAAAAACTGTTTTTT

v_call: TRBV29-1
d_call: TRBD1
clone_size: -
j_call: TRBJ1-2
cdr3_aa: CSVSGTGENVYGYTF
cdr3_nt: TGCAGCGTCTCCGGGACAGGGGAAAACGTCTATGGCTACACCTTC

v_call: TRBV7-3
d_call: -
clone_size: -
j_call: TRBJ1-2
cdr3_aa: CASSASGTADGYTF
cdr3_nt: TGTGCCAGCAGCGCTTCAGGGACCGCGGATGGCTACACCTTC

v_call: TRBV7-3
d_call: -
clone_size: -
j_call: TRBJ2-3
cdr3_aa: CASSLTASKGTDTQYF
cdr3_nt: TGTGCCAGCAGCTTAACGGCCAGCAAAGGCACAGATACGCAGTATTTT

v_call: TRBV20-1
d_call: -
clone_size: few
j_call: TRBJ2-3
cdr3_aa: CSAIRGASSDTQYF
cdr3_nt: TGCAGTGCTATCCGGGGGGCCTCGTCAGATACGCAGTATTTT

v_call: TRBV27
d_call: -
clone_size: few
j_call: TRBJ2-3
cdr3_aa: CASSPRTAGSDTQYF
cdr3_nt: TGTGCCAGCAGTCCGCGGACAGCAGGTTCAGATACGCAGTATTTT

v_call: TRBV10-3
d_call: -
clone_size: -
j_call: TRBJ1-2
cdr3_aa: CAISMDSNYGYTF
cdr3_nt: TGTGCCATCAGTATGGACAGTAACTATGGCTACACCTTC

v_call: TRBV7-2
d_call: -
clone_size: few
j_call: TRBJ1-4
cdr3_aa: CASSPPHASEKLFF
cdr3_nt: TGTGCCAGCAGCCCCCCCCACGCCTCTGAAAAACTGTTTTTT

v_call: TRBV6-2/TRBV6-3
d_call: -
clone_size: -
j_call: TRBJ2-7
cdr3_aa: CASSYHDVSEQYF
cdr3_nt: TGTGCCAGCAGTTACCATGATGTGTCCGAGCAGTACTTC

v_call: TRBV20-1
d_call: -
clone_size: -
j_call: TRBJ1-5
cdr3_aa: CSARGRHYSNQPQHF
cdr3_nt: TGCAGTGCTAGAGGCAGACATTATAGCAATCAGCCCCAGCATTTT

v_call: TRBV6-5
d_call: -
clone_size: -
j_call: TRBJ1-1
cdr3_aa: CASSYDTAGTEAFF
cdr3_nt: TGTGCCAGCAGTTACGACACCGCGGGAACTGAAGCTTTCTTT

v_call: TRBV5-6
d_call: -
clone_size: -
j_call: TRBJ1-5
cdr3_aa: CASSRGWPNQPQHF
cdr3_nt: TGTGCCAGCAGCCGCGGGTGGCCGAATCAGCCCCAGCATTTT

v_call: TRBV11-2
d_call: -
clone_size: few
j_call: TRBJ2-4
cdr3_aa: CASSPRDNLAKNIQYF
cdr3_nt: TGTGCCAGCAGCCCCCGGGACAACTTAGCCAAAAACATTCAGTACTTC

v_call: TRBV27
d_call: -
clone_size: -
j_call: TRBJ2-6
cdr3_aa: CASSPVRVRISGANVLTF
cdr3_nt: TGTGCCAGCAGCCCTGTGCGGGTCCGAATCTCTGGGGCCAACGTCCTGACTTTC